Listed below are T cell receptor beta chains from one sample, sequenced in a study of OX40 agonist ivuxolimab in advanced cancers. Some clones are missing from TCRdb's copy, which holds only in-frame ones; the method was immunoSEQ multiplex PCR. The sample lists around 83,000 clones; 91% were seen once. This specimen consisted of CD4+ or CD8+ T cells sorted from blood, obtained in a trial of the OX40 agonist ivuxolimab. These receptors were taken from an adult with an advanced solid tumor such as melanoma, head and neck, liver or kidney cancer. Both conserved end residues are part of each CDR3. Fields, in order: V gene, D gene, J gene, clone size, CDR3 DNA, CDR3 protein. The D gene is left open where the match is weak. Rows may omit the clone size; those that give it use once, few, many or a size class.

TRBV29-1,-,TRBJ1-1,few,TGCAGCGTTGGAACCAGGATCTCGAACACTGAAGCTTTCTTT,CSVGTRISNTEAFF
TRBV7-9,TRBD1,TRBJ1-2,-,TGTGCCAGCAGCCTAAAGGGGGCAAATGGCTACACCTTC,CASSLKGANGYTF
TRBV5-1,-,TRBJ1-4,-,TGCGCCGGCAGTGCCGGGTCGTACGACCCTAATGAAAAACTGTTTTTT,CAGSAGSYDPNEKLFF
TRBV4-2,-,TRBJ2-3,-,TGTGCCAGCAGCCAAGGTGAGGCCCGGGCCACAGATACGCAGTATTTT,CASSQGEARATDTQYF
TRBV6-5,-,TRBJ2-3,-,TGTGCCAGCAGTTACTCGAGTATCCGCACAGATACGCAGTATTTT,CASSYSSIRTDTQYF
TRBV10-3,-,TRBJ2-3,-,TGTGCCATCAGCGAACAAGGGGGAATCAGCACAGATACGCAGTATTTT,CAISEQGGISTDTQYF
TRBV7-2,-,TRBJ1-3,-,TGTGCCAGCAGCTTAGCGTTGGTATCTGGAAACACCATATATTTT,CASSLALVSGNTIYF
TRBV27,-,TRBJ2-1,-,TGTGCCAGCAGTTTAGACGCAGGATCCTACAATGAGCAGTTCTTC,CASSLDAGSYNEQFF
TRBV10-3,TRBD1,TRBJ2-2,-,TGTGCCATCAGTCTGGACAGGGACGTCGGGGAGCTGTTTTTT,CAISLDRDVGELFF
TRBV28,-,TRBJ1-4,-,TGTGCCAGCAGTTTTGGGCTTCCGTCGAGGTATGGGAAAAAACTGTTTTTT,CASSFGLPSRYGKKLFF
TRBV5-6,-,TRBJ2-7,-,TGTGCCAGCAGCTTTTCCAGCGGAACCGGCGAGCAGTACTTC,CASSFSSGTGEQYF
TRBV15,-,TRBJ2-2,-,TGTGCCACCAGTCCAGGGTGGCTCACCGGGGAGCTGTTTTTT,CATSPGWLTGELFF